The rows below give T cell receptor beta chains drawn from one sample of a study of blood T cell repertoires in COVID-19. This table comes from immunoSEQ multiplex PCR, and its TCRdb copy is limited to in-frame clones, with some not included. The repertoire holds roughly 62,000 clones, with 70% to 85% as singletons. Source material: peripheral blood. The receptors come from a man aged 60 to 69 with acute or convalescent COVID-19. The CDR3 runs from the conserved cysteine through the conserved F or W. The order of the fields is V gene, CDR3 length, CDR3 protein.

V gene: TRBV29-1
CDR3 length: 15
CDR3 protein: CSVTTGGYSNQPQHF

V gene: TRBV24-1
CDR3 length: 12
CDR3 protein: CATSDLGDEQYF

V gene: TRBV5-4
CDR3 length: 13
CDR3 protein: CASSPGGGDTQYF

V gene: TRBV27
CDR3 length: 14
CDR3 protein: CASSHRLREETQYF

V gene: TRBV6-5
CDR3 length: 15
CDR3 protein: CASNQRHLSNQPQHF

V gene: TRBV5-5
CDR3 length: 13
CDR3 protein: CASSREETYGYTF

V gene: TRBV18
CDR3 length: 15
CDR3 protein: CASSPGLAGTYEQYF

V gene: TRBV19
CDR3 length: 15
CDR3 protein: CASNPPSALGQPQHF

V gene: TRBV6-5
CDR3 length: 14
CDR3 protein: CASSVEGSQETQYF

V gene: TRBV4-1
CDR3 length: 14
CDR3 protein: CASSQTTGHYEQYF

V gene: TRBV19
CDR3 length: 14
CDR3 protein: CASTLQGFNQPQHF

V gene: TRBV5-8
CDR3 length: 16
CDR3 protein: CASSFWAGRGNYGYTF

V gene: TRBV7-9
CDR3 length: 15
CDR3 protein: CASSLTRGAIYEQYF

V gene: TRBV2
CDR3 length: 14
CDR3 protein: CASSVSTGLQPQHF

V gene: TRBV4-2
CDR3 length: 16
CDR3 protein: CASSQGVGTGSYEQYF

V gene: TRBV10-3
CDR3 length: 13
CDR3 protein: CAISFRENTEAFF

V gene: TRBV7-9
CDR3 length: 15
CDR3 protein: CASSLRGRGDEKLFF

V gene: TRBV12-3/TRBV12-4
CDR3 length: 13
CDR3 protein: CASKQGGSQPQHF

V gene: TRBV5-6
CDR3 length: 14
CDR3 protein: CASSSTTGADTQYF

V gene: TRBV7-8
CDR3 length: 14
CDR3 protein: CASSLVFDTYEQYF

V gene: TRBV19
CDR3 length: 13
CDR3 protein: CASSIDMTGSYTF

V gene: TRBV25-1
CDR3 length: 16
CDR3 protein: CASSDSGDYSGNTIYF

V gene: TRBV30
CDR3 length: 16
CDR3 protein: CAWSVPGQHINYGYTF

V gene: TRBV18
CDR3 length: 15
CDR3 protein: CASSPGGGGNTEAFF

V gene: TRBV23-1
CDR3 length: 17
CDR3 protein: CASIEFRDSSTLQPQHF

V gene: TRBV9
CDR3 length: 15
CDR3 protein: CASSVAGDSLYEQYF

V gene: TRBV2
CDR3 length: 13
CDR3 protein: CASSESGTRAGYF

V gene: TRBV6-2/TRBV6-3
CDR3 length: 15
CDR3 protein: CASSYPSGYNSPLHF

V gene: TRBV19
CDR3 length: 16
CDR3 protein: CASTWEGGYLAYGYTF

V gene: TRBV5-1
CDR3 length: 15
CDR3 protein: CASLLQGHTTDTQYF

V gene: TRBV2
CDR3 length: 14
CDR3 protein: CASSPGTNNSPLHF

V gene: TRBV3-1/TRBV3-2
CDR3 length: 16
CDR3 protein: CASSQAGASGRTEAFF

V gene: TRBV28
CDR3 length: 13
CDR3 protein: CASSLGQVEPQHF

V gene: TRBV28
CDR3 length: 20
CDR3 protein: CASSLIAGGGGRMGTDTQYF

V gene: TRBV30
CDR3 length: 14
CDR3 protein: CAWSVRRPIRELFF

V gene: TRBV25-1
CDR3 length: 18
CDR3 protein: CASSESGGVGYSNQPQHF

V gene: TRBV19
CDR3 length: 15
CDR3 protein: CASSPREGGGQPQHF

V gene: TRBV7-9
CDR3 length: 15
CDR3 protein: CASSTPGQDPYGYTF

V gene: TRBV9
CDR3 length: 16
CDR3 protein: CASSVGASGPTDTQYF

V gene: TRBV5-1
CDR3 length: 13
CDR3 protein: CASSSTGSGEQFF

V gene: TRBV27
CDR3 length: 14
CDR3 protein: CASRGGYDSYEQYF

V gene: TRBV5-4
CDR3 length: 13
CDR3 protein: CASSLTYTDTQYF

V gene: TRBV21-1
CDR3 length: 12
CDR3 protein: CASSSRGLGAFF

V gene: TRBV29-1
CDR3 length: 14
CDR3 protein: CSVDRGGANTEAFF

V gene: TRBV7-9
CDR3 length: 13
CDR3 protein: CASSSGQDQPQHF

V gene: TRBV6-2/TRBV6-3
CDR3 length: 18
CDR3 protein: CASSYSLLGDSSNYGYTF

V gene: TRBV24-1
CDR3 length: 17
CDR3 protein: CATSRSPGQGFYNEQFF

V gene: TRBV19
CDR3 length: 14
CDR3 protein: CASSMGQGSYGYTF

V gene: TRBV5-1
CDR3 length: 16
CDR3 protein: CASSLKGFPYNSPLHF

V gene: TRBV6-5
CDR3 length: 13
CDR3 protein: CASSEGQGAEQYF

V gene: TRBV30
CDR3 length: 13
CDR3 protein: CAWSPLVGGTQYF

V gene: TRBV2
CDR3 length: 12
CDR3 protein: CASSDRGYEQYF

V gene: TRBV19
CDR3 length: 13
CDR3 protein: CASSITGGGSYTF

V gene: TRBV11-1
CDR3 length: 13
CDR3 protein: CASSLFGNTEAFF

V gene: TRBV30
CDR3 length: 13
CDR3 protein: CAWSHGAYNEQFF

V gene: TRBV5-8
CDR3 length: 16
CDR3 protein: CASSSGRDLGNQPQHF

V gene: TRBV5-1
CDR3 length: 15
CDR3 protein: CASSLGQGSYNEQFF

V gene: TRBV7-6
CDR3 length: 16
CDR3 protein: CASSLGSHSGANVLTF

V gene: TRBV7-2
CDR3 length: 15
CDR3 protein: CASSVLAGGPGELFF

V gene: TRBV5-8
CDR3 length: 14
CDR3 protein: CASSWTVMNTEAFF